The 7 T cell receptor beta chains below come from one sample, sequenced in a study of T cells in Graves' hyperthyroidism and ophthalmopathy. TCR beta CDR3 regions were amplified from RNA. With the HTBI primer set, the TCR CDR3 went through a first round of RT-PCR. TCRdb passed the multiplex PCR reads through MiXCR, listing each CDR3 protein once. The table has about 46,000 distinct CDR3 sequences, around 49% seen once. Input material: peripheral blood or thyroid tissue (not recorded which). These receptors originate from a woman aged 45-65 years with Graves' hyperthyroidism.

In this sample, this clonotype turned up a few times. The V gene is TRBV28, the J gene TRBJ1-5; 12 bases align to TRBD1. The CDR3 consists of 16 residues. Germline CDR1 and CDR2: MDHEN and SYDVKM. With 5 bases clipped from V and 7 bases from J, the junction kept 9 bases outside the gene matches. The chain's CDR3 is CASSGPGQGAGQPQHF. The CDR3 DNA reads as TGTGCCAGCAGTGGACCGGGACAGGGGGCGGGACAGCCCCAGCATTTT.

Ten or more counts support this clonotype. The genes are TRBV7-6 and TRBJ1-2; D uncertain. The V gene's germline CDR1 is SGHVS and CDR2 FNYEAQ. Trimming cost V 5 bases and J 2 bases, with 12 bases left between them. The CDR3 spans 14 residues. The chain's CDR3 is CASSSGPLNYGYTF. CDR3 in DNA: TGTGCCAGCAGCAGCGGACCCCTAAACTATGGCTACACCTTC.

The chain uses TRBV20-1 and TRBJ1-2; 7 bases match TRBD1. This CDR3 is built from 16 residues. Losses at the gene ends were 0 bases for V and 1 base for J; bases not matched to a gene: 8. Germline V gives CDR1 DFQATT, CDR2 SNEGSKA (reference sequence). The CDR3 DNA reads TGCAGTGCTAGAGATCCGACAGGGAGGGGTAACTATGGCTACACCTTC. Translating it yields CSARDPTGRGNYGYTF.

This clonotype was seen ten or more times. This chain connects TRBV20-1 to TRBJ2-2; TRBD1 agrees at 7 bases. The V and J ends lost 5 bases and 6 bases, in that order; junction bases with no gene match: 9. Germline V CDR1 and CDR2: DFQATT, SNEGSKA (reference sequence). This CDR3 is built from 14 residues. As DNA, the CDR3 is TGCAGTGCTCCCCGACAGGGTCGACCCGGGGAGCTGTTTTTT. This codes for CSAPRQGRPGELFF.

V usage is TRBV29-1 and J usage is TRBJ1-2; D uncertain. Trimming cost V 4 bases and J 5 bases, with 14 bases left between them. Germline V lookup: CDR1 SQVTM, CDR2 ANQGSEA. The CDR3 totals 13 residues. The DNA for the CDR3 is TGCAGCGTTGGAGTGGGTGTAGGGTATGGCTACACCTTC. Amino acids: CSVGVGVGYGYTF. The full variable domain, in which reference TRBV29-1 and TRBJ1-2 provide the parts outside the CDR3, is SAVISQKPSRDICQRGTSLTIQCQVDSQVTMMFWYRQQPGQSLTLIATANQGSEATYESGFVIDKFPISRPNLTFSTLTVSNMSPEDSSIYLCSVGVGVGYGYTFGSGTRLTVV.

The chain uses TRBV29-1 and TRBJ1-5, with 10 nucleotides matching TRBD1. The CDR3 is made up of 17 amino acids. The V gene end was trimmed by 4 bases and the J gene end by 11 bases; junction bases not matched to a gene: 20. CDR1 and CDR2 from the germline V gene are SQVTM and ANQGSEA. CDR3 nucleotide sequence: TGCAGCGTTGGAAACGATCGTAGGGACAGGGGTGGGGAGACCCAGCATTTT. Encoded protein: CSVGNDRRDRGGETQHF.

The chain uses TRBV29-1 and TRBJ2-7, with 9 bases identical to TRBD1. CDR1 is SQVTM and CDR2 is ANQGSEA in the germline V gene. The junction had 10 bases not matched to a gene; V was cut back by 7 bases and J by 0 bases. The CDR3 totals 15 residues. The CDR3 loop is CSAGAGTGSSYEQYF. CDR3 DNA: TGCAGCGCTGGAGCGGGGACAGGGAGCTCCTACGAGCAGTACTTC.